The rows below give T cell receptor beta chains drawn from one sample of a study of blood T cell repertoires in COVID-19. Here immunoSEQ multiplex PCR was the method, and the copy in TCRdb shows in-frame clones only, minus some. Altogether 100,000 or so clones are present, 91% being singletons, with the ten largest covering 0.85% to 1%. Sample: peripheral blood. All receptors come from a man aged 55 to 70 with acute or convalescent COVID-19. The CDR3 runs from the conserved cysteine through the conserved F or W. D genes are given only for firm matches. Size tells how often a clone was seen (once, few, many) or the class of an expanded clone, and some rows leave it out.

TGTGCCAGCGCACAGGGTTATGGCTACACCTTC,CASAQGYGYTF,-,-,TRBV12-3/TRBV12-4,TRBJ1-2
TGCGCCAGCAGCCAAGCCGACAGGGGGCGCGGAGATACGCAGTATTTT,CASSQADRGRGDTQYF,-,TRBD1,TRBV4-1,TRBJ2-3
TGTGCCAGTAGTATAGGTTCCGCGGGCTATGGCTACACCTTC,CASSIGSAGYGYTF,-,-,TRBV19,TRBJ1-2
TGTGCCAGCAGTGGGCTAGCGGGATACAATGAGCAGTTCTTC,CASSGLAGYNEQFF,once,TRBD2,TRBV25-1,TRBJ2-1
TGTGCCTGGAGTTTCGCAGGACAGGGTCCAGATACGCAGTATTTT,CAWSFAGQGPDTQYF,-,TRBD1,TRBV30,TRBJ2-3
TGTGCCAGCTCAACCAGTGCCGGGACAGGGGGCACGTACAATGAGCAGTTCTTC,CASSTSAGTGGTYNEQFF,-,TRBD1,TRBV18,TRBJ2-1
TGCGCCAGCAGCGTGGGACAGGGGGATCAGCCCCAGCATTTT,CASSVGQGDQPQHF,-,TRBD1,TRBV5-1,TRBJ1-5
TGCGCCAGCAGTGGTGGGACTAGCGGCGAGCAGTTCTTC,CASSGGTSGEQFF,-,TRBD2,TRBV5-1,TRBJ2-1
TGTGCCAGCAGTGTTTCTCAGGCAGATACGCAGTATTTT,CASSVSQADTQYF,-,-,TRBV6-4,TRBJ2-3
TGCGCCAGCAGCTTGGCCGGACTAGCGGTTAACACCGGGGAGCTGTTTTTT,CASSLAGLAVNTGELFF,once,TRBD2,TRBV5-1,TRBJ2-2
TGTGCCAGCAGCCGCGGGACAGGGGGAAACTATGGCTACACCTTC,CASSRGTGGNYGYTF,-,TRBD1,TRBV3-1/TRBV3-2,TRBJ1-2
TGCGCCAGCAGCTTGGGTTCGGGACAGGGGACAGATACGCAGTATTTT,CASSLGSGQGTDTQYF,-,TRBD1,TRBV5-1,TRBJ2-3
TGTGCCAGCAGTACCGGGACAGGGCTTGGCTACACCTTC,CASSTGTGLGYTF,-,TRBD1,TRBV6-5,TRBJ1-2
TGTGCCACCTTTGATATACAGGGGCCCATCCTCCATGGCTACACCTTC,CATFDIQGPILHGYTF,-,TRBD1,TRBV10-3,TRBJ1-2
TGTGCCAGCAGCGTGGGGGCAGGCCGGACTGGGGCCAACGTCCTGACTTTC,CASSVGAGRTGANVLTF,-,-,TRBV9,TRBJ2-6
TGTGCCAGCACCGAACAGGGATTCCTCTACAATGAGCAGTTCTTC,CASTEQGFLYNEQFF,-,-,TRBV6-5,TRBJ2-1